The clone carrying this T cell receptor (beta chain) was picked up a small number of times. The target antigen is unknown. This CDR3 spans 17 amino acids. The germline V and J ends were trimmed by 0 bases and 1 base, with 15 bases remaining between them. Germline V CDR1 and CDR2: ENHRY, SYGVKD. TCRdb reanalysed the RT-PCR reads using MiXCR and keeps one entry per CDR3 protein. The table records approximately 500,000 distinct CDR3 sequences, under 15% of them present only once. The data belong to a study of response to subunit inactivated influenza vaccine. General study findings and limits: Authors suggested that a seasonal influenza vaccination recruits few new T cells each time.

This chain links TRBV10-3 with TRBJ1-1; D is possibly TRBD1 (6 bases). The receptor was isolated from a man in his forties or fifties who received an inactivated influenza vaccine. Specimen: PBMCs from blood, collected roughly 48 days after vaccination. For the CDR3, the DNA is TGTGCCATCAGTGAGTCGTTTCGGGGGGCCAGGAACACTGAAGCTTTCTTT. It is translated as CAISESFRGARNTEAFF.